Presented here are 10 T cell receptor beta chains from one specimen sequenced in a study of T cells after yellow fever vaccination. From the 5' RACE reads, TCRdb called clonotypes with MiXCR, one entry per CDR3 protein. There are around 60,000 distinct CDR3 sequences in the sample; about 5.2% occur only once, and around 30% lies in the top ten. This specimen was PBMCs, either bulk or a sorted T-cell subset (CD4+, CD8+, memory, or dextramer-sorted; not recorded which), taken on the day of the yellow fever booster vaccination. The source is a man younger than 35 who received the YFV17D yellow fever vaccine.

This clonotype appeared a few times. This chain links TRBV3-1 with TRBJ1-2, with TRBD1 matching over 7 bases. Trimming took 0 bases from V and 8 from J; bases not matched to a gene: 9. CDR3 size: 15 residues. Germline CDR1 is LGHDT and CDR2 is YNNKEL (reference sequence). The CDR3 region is CASSQDSAGGSGYTF. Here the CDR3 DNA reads TGTGCCAGCAGCCAAGACTCGGCAGGGGGGTCAGGCTACACCTTC.

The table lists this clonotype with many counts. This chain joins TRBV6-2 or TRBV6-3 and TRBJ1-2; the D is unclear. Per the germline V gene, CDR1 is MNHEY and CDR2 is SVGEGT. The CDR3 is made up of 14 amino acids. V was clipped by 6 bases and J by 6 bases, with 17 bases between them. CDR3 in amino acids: CASSAAGGNHGYTF. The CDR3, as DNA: TGTGCCAGCAGCGCCGCTGGAGGGAATCATGGCTACACCTTC.

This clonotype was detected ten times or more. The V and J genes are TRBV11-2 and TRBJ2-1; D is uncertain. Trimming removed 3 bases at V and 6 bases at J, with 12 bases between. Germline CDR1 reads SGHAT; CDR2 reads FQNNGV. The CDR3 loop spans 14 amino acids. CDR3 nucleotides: TGTGCCAGCAGCTTTTCCCGCAGGCCCAATGAGCAGTTCTTC. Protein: CASSFSRRPNEQFF.

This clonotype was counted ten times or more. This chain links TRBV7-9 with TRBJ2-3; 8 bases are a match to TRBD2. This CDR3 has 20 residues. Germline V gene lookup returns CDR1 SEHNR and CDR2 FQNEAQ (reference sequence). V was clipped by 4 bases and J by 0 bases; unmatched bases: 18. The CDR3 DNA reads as TGTGCCAGCAGCTCCTCAGTCGCGGGGGGCCCCTTCACTAGCACAGATACGCAGTATTTT. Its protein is CASSSSVAGGPFTSTDTQYF.

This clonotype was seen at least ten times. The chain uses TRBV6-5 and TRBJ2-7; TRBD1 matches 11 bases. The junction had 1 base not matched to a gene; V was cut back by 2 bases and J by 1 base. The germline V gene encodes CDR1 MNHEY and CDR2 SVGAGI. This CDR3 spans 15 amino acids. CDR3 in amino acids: CASSYGTGGSYEQYV. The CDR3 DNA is TGTGCCAGCAGTTACGGGACAGGGGGTTCCTACGAGCAGTACGTC.

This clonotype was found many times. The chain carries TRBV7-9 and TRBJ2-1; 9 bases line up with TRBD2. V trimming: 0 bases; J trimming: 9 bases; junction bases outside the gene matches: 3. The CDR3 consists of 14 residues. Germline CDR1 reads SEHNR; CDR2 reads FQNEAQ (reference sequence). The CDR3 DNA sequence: TGTGCCAGCAGCTTAGCTGGCGGGGGGGTTGAGCAGTTCTTC. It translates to CASSLAGGGVEQFF.

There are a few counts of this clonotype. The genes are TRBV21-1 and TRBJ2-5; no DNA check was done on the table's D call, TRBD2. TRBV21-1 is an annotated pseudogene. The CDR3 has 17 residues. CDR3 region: CASRAGLAPGSEETQYF. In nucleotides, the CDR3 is TGTGCCAGCAGAGCGGGACTAGCGCCCGGCAGCGAGGAGACCCAGTACTTC.

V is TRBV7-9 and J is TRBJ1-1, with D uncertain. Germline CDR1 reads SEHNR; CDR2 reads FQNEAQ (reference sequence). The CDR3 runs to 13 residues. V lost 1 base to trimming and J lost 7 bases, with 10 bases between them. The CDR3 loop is CASSLGRYVEAFF. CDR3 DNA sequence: TGTGCCAGCAGCTTAGGGAGATACGTTGAAGCTTTCTTT.

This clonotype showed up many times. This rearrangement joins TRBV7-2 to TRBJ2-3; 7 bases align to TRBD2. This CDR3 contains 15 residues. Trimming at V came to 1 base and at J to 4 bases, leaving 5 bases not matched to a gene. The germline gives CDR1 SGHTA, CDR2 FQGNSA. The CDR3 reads CASSLGLADADTQYF. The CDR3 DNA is TGTGCCAGCAGCTTAGGGCTAGCGGATGCAGATACGCAGTATTTT.

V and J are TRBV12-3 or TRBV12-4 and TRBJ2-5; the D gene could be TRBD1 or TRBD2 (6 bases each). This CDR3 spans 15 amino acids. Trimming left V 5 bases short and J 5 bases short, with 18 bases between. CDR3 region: CASSNTGTRGETQYF. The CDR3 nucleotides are TGTGCCAGCAGTAACACCGGGACACGGGGGGAGACCCAGTACTTC.